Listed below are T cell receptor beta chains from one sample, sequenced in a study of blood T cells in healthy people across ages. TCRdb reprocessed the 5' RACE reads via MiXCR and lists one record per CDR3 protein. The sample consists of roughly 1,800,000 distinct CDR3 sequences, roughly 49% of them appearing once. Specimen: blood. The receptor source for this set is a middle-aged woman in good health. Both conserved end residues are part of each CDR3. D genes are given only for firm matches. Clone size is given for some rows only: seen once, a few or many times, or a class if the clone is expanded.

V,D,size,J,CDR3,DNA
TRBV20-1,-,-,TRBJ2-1,CSAIGVFYNEQFF,TGCAGTGCTATTGGTGTCTTCTACAATGAGCAGTTCTTC
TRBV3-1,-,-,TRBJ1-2,CASSQTDHYGYTF,TGTGCCAGCAGCCAAACAGACCACTATGGCTACACCTTC
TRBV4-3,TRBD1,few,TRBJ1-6,CASRGGDRESYNSPLHF,TGCGCCAGCAGGGGAGGGGACAGGGAGTCCTATAATTCACCCCTCCACTTT
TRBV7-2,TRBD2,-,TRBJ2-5,CASSLEHWERGGETQYF,TGTGCCAGCAGCTTGGAACATTGGGAGCGGGGAGGGGAGACCCAGTACTTC
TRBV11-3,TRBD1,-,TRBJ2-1,CASSPDRDGANEQFF,TGTGCCAGCAGTCCAGACAGGGATGGGGCCAATGAGCAGTTCTTC
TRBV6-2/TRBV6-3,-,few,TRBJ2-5,CASAQAETQYF,TGTGCCAGCGCCCAGGCAGAGACCCAGTACTTC
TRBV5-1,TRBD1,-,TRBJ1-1,CASSQRDRGASEAFF,TGCGCCAGCAGCCAGCGGGACAGGGGCGCATCTGAAGCTTTCTTT
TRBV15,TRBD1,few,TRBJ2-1,CATSRAARGLNEQFF,TGTGCCACCAGCAGAGCCGCCAGGGGGCTGAATGAGCAGTTCTTC
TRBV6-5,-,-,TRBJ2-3,CASSFLGTSTDTQYF,TGTGCCAGCAGTTTTCTCGGGACTAGCACAGATACGCAGTATTTT
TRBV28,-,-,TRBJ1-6,CASMAAGNSPLHF,TGTGCCAGCATGGCAGCGGGTAATTCACCCCTCCACTTT
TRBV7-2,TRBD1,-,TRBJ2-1,CASSLASPRGLYNEQFF,TGTGCCAGCAGCTTAGCATCCCCCAGGGGGCTATACAATGAGCAGTTCTTC
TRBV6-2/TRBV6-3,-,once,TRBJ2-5,CASSYRGLFVVTQYF,TGTGCCAGCAGTTACAGGGGACTCTTCGTGGTGACCCAGTACTTC
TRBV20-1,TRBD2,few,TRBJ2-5,CSARDEAGGEETQYF,TGCAGTGCTAGAGATGAGGCGGGGGGGGAAGAGACCCAGTACTTC
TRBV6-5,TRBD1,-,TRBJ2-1,CASSDDRGHNEQFF,TGTGCCAGCAGTGACGACAGGGGGCACAATGAGCAGTTCTTC
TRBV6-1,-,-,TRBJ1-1,CASTVGREGTEAFF,TGTGCCAGCACCGTTGGGAGGGAAGGCACTGAAGCTTTCTTT
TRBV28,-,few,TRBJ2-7,CASSPIIGDSGTCNEQYF,TGTGCCAGCAGTCCGATTATAGGGGATTCAGGGACTTGCAATGAGCAGTACTTC
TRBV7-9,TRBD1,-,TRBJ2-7,CASSRPGTGGYEQYF,TGTGCCAGCAGCCGACCCGGGACAGGGGGTTACGAGCAGTACTTC
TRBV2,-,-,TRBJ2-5,CASRDLFAETQYF,TGTGCCAGCAGAGACCTCTTCGCGGAGACCCAGTACTTC
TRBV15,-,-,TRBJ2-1,CATSRDLTVNNEQFF,TGTGCCACCAGCAGAGATCTTACAGTGAACAATGAGCAGTTCTTC
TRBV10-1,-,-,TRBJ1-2,CASSGGFDYGYTF,TGCGCCAGCAGTGGTGGTTTCGACTATGGCTACACCTTC
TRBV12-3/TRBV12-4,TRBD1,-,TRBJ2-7,CASSRQGVDYEQYF,TGTGCCAGCAGTCGACAGGGGGTTGACTACGAGCAGTACTTC
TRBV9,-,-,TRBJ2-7,CASSVGSAGYNEQYF,TGTGCCAGCAGCGTAGGGTCGGCCGGATACAATGAGCAGTACTTC
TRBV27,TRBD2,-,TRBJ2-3,CASSWGLAGGPVNTQYF,TGTGCCAGCAGTTGGGGACTAGCGGGGGGGCCTGTGAATACGCAGTATTTT
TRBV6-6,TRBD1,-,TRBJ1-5,CASSQRRTGRNQPQHF,TGTGCCAGCAGTCAGCGGAGGACAGGGAGGAATCAGCCCCAGCATTTT
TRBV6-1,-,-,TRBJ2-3,CASIDPADWTDTQYF,TGTGCCAGCATCGACCCTGCGGACTGGACAGATACGCAGTATTTT
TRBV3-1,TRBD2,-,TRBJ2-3,CASSPQSGARTDTQYF,TGTGCCAGCAGCCCGCAGAGCGGGGCCCGCACAGATACGCAGTATTTT
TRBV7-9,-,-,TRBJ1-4,CASSLDSGLEKLFF,TGTGCCAGCAGCTTGGACTCAGGGTTGGAAAAACTGTTTTTT
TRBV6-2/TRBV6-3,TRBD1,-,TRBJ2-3,CASTATGGADTQYF,TGTGCCAGCACCGCAACAGGGGGAGCAGATACGCAGTATTTT
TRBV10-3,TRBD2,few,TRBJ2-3,CAISEGLAAFTDTQYF,TGTGCCATCAGTGAGGGACTAGCGGCATTCACAGATACGCAGTATTTT
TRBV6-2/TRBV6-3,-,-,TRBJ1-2,CVSSYSSSQLYGYTF,TGTGTCAGCAGTTACTCGAGTTCGCAGCTCTATGGCTACACCTTC
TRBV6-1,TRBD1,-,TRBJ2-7,CASRTGGGLNGQYF,TGTGCCAGCAGGACAGGGGGCGGATTGAACGGGCAGTACTTC
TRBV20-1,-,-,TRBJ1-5,CSASQGSNQPQHF,TGCAGTGCTAGTCAAGGGAGCAATCAGCCCCAGCATTTT
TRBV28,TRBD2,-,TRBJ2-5,CASRPTSGVNNEQYF,TGTGCCAGCAGACCAACTAGCGGGGTTAACAATGAGCAGTACTTC
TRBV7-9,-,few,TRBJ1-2,CASSSGWGYTF,TGTGCCAGCAGCTCAGGCTGGGGCTACACCTTC
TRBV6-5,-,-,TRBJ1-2,CASSYSTGGRYTF,TGTGCCAGCAGTTACTCGACGGGGGGGCGCTACACCTTC
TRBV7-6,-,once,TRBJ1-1,CASSNRAVNTEAFF,TGTGCCAGCAGCAACAGGGCCGTTAACACTGAAGCTTTCTTT
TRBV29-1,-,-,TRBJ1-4,CSALRGREKLFF,TGCAGCGCCCTCCGAGGGAGAGAAAAACTGTTTTTT
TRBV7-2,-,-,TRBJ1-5,CASSRWEGGQPQHF,TGTGCCAGCAGCCGCTGGGAGGGTGGTCAGCCCCAGCATTTT
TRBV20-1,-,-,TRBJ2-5,CSANRGALVNRETQYF,TGCAGTGCTAACCGGGGGGCCCTTGTCAACAGAGAGACCCAGTACTTC
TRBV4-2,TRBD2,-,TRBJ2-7,CASSRGSSGVVYEQYF,TGTGCCAGCAGCCGAGGGTCAAGCGGGGTGGTTTACGAGCAGTACTTC
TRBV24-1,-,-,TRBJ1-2,CATSDPGGARSGYTF,TGTGCCACCAGTGACCCCGGAGGGGCGCGCTCTGGCTACACCTTC
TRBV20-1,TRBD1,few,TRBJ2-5,CSARDWDRFQETQYF,TGCAGTGCTAGAGATTGGGACAGGTTCCAAGAGACCCAGTACTTC
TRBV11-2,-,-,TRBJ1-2,CASSLVSGGANGYTF,TGTGCCAGCAGCTTAGTTTCGGGGGGCGCAAATGGCTACACCTTC
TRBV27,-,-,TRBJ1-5,CASSLTGSRQPQHF,TGTGCCAGCAGTTTAACAGGGTCGAGGCAGCCCCAGCATTTT
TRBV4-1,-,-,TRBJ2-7,CASSQERASYEQYF,TGCGCCAGCAGCCAAGAACGGGCCTCCTACGAGCAGTACTTC
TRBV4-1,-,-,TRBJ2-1,CASSQDRGGRQAQFF,TGCGCCAGCAGCCAAGATAGGGGGGGGAGACAGGCGCAGTTCTTC
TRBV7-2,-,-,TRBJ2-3,CASSSLGTSFNTDTQYF,TGTGCCAGCAGTAGCCTGGGGACCTCGTTTAACACAGATACGCAGTATTTT
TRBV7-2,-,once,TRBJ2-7,CASSNSRLREQYF,TGTGCCAGCAGCAATAGCAGGTTAAGGGAGCAGTACTTC
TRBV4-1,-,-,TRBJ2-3,CASSQQSRGADTQYF,TGCGCCAGCAGCCAACAGAGCAGGGGAGCAGATACGCAGTATTTT
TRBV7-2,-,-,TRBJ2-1,CASSLTWLYSYNEQFF,TGTGCCAGCAGCTTGACCTGGCTTTATTCCTACAATGAGCAGTTCTTC